The source of this T cell receptor (beta chain) is a study of T cell responses to AZD1222 COVID-19 vaccine. Germline V gene lookup returns CDR1 SNHLY and CDR2 FYNNEI. Trimming shortened V by 4 bases and J by 4 bases, and 11 bases separated the two germline ends. CDR3 size: 13 residues. In regard to this clone: What it binds is unknown.

Study results and caveats: When two AZD1222 doses had been given, Spike-specific TCR breadth and depth rose.

Repertoires were generated with immunoSEQ multiplex PCR, while TCRdb's copy carries only in-frame clones and drops some. The sample has about 120,000 clones, roughly 87% seen once. The chain joins TRBV2 to TRBJ2-7, with unresolved D. This TCR was sampled from an adult who received the AZD1222 COVID-19 vaccine. This specimen consisted of peripheral blood, obtained 28 days after the second AZD1222 dose. This CDR3 is CASSVTQQYEQYF. The CDR3, as DNA: TGTGCCAGCAGTGTAACTCAACAGTACGAGCAGTACTTC. The whole variable domain, remainder taken from reference TRBV2 and TRBJ2-7, is EPEVTQTPSHQVTQMGQEVILRCVPISNHLYFYWYRQILGQKVEFLVSFYNNEISEKSEIFDDQFSVERPDGSNFTLKIRSTKLEDSAMYFCASSVTQQYEQYFGPGTRLTVT.